The next 30 T cell receptor beta chains were all read from a single sample in a study of blood T cell repertoires in COVID-19. Profiled with immunoSEQ multiplex PCR; TCRdb holds only in-frame clones, not every one. The sample lists about 260,000 clones, around 87% seen once, with roughly 2.5% in the top ten. Specimen: peripheral blood. These receptors were obtained from a woman aged 45-65 years with acute or convalescent COVID-19.

In DNA, the CDR3 is TGTGCCAGCAGAGCAGGGGTTGGCAGGTTGGGGGATACGCAGTATTTT. Amino acid sequence: CASRAGVGRLGDTQYF. The chain employs TRBV7-8 and TRBJ2-3, with D possibly TRBD1 on 6 matching bases. CDR3 length: 16 residues. Germline CDR1 SGHVS, CDR2 FQNEAQ. The germline V and J ends were trimmed by 6 bases and 6 bases, with 22 bases remaining between them.

The chain recombines TRBV18 with TRBJ2-3, with D perhaps TRBD2 (7 bases). CDR1 is KGHSH, CDR2 LQKENI, per germline. The CDR3 has 15 amino acids. V was clipped by 0 bases and J by 1 base, with 8 bases between them. DNA for the CDR3: TGTGCCAGCTCACCACCAGGGGGGGGCACAGATACGCAGTATTTT. Amino acid sequence: CASSPPGGGTDTQYF.

This rearrangement joins TRBV11-2 to TRBJ2-1; 7 nucleotides line up with TRBD2. There are 16 residues in the CDR3. V dropped 6 bases and J dropped 5; count of bases not matched to a gene: 13. The germline V gene encodes CDR1 SGHAT and CDR2 FQNNGV. The CDR3 DNA sequence: TGTGCCAGCAGTTCTACTGTCGGGACTATTAACAATGAGCAGTTCTTC. This codes for CASSSTVGTINNEQFF.

The chain has TRBV9 and TRBJ2-4; TRBD1 matches 11 bases. Germline CDR1 SGDLS, CDR2 YYNGEE. The CDR3 length is 17 residues. V shed 4 bases, J shed 5 bases, and the junction held 11 bases outside the gene matches. The CDR3 DNA reads as TGTGCCAGCAGCTCGGAAAGGGGGACAGGGGGACAAAACATTCAGTACTTC. Its protein is CASSSERGTGGQNIQYF.

The chain has TRBV5-1 and TRBJ2-7; D is unclear. The CDR3 spans 18 residues. V shed 0 bases and J shed 3 bases, with 22 bases lying between them. Germline CDR1 and CDR2: SGHRS and YFSETQ. The CDR3 is CASSLALGLVADVYEQYF. Written as DNA, the CDR3 is TGCGCCAGCAGCTTGGCCCTGGGTCTCGTCGCGGATGTCTACGAGCAGTACTTC.

The rearrangement joins TRBV2 to TRBJ1-3; a possible D gene is TRBD1 (6 bases). Germline V gene data show CDR1 as SNHLY and CDR2 as FYNNEI. CDR3 length: 11 amino acids. The V gene lost 6 bases and the J gene lost 11 bases, with 11 bases spanning the gap. The CDR3 loop is CASRYRAPIYF. In DNA form, the CDR3 reads TGTGCCAGCAGGTACAGGGCGCCCATATATTTT.

The V gene is TRBV19, the J gene TRBJ1-1; tentatively, D is TRBD1 (5 bases). This CDR3 spans 14 amino acids. Looked up from germline, CDR1 is LNHDA and CDR2 is SQIVND (reference sequence). V lost 3 bases, J lost 4 bases, and 12 bases lay in between. For the CDR3, the DNA is TGTGCCAGTAGTATGCTTTCCGGGGGCACTGAAGCTTTCTTT. As protein: CASSMLSGGTEAFF. The full variable domain, its missing parts supplied by reference TRBV19 and TRBJ1-1, is DGGITQSPKYLFRKEGQNVTLSCEQNLNHDAMYWYRQDPGQGLRLIYYSQIVNDFQKGDIAEGYSVSREKKESFPLTVTSAQKNPTAFYLCASSMLSGGTEAFFGQGTRLTVV.

V gene TRBV18 combines with J gene TRBJ1-2; TRBD1 matches 10 bases. This CDR3 is built from 15 residues. From germline, CDR1 is KGHSH and CDR2 LQKENI. V was clipped by 4 bases and J by 8 bases; unmatched bases: 10. In DNA, the CDR3 is TGTGCCAGCTCACTTCTTGACAGGGGGCAAGGCGGCTACACCTTC. It is translated as CASSLLDRGQGGYTF.

The chain employs TRBV7-2 and TRBJ1-2; D is perhaps TRBD1 (5 bases). Trimming took 3 bases from V and 2 from J, leaving 19 bases between them. The germline gives CDR1 SGHTA, CDR2 FQGNSA. The CDR3 runs to 17 residues. The CDR3 reads CASSFPLPNRLNYGYTF. CDR3 nucleotide sequence: TGTGCCAGCAGCTTCCCACTACCTAACAGGCTCAACTATGGCTACACCTTC.

This chain connects TRBV28 to TRBJ1-4; 8 nucleotides line up with TRBD1. This CDR3 has 14 residues. Trimming at V came to 6 bases and at J to 5 bases, leaving 5 bases not matched to a gene. Germline V gene lookup returns CDR1 MDHEN and CDR2 SYDVKM. In DNA, the CDR3 is TGTGCCAGCAGGGTGACAGGGGCAAATGAAAAACTGTTTTTT. Translating it yields CASRVTGANEKLFF.

The chain carries TRBV5-1 and TRBJ2-5; a possible D gene is TRBD2 (7 bases). V lost 2 bases and J lost 1, with 24 bases in between. This CDR3 contains 19 residues. Germline values: CDR1 SGHRS, CDR2 YFSETQ. CDR3 DNA sequence: TGCGCCAGCAGCTTAGGAGTGATTGCGGGGGCCCTCGTCCAAGAGACCCAGTACTTC. It encodes CASSLGVIAGALVQETQYF.

This chain connects TRBV11-1 to TRBJ2-5; 9 bases map to TRBD2. V shed 5 bases and J 4 bases; nucleotides not matched to a gene: 11. Germline loops: CDR1 SGHAT, CDR2 FQDESV (reference sequence). The CDR3 totals 16 residues. This CDR3 is CASSPSLAGVGETQYF. CDR3 bases: TGTGCCAGCAGCCCGAGTTTAGCGGGAGTGGGAGAGACCCAGTACTTC.

The V gene is TRBV4-1, the J gene TRBJ1-2; the D is unclear. The CDR3 covers 13 residues. CDR1 and CDR2 (germline): MGHRA, YSYEKL. Trimming stripped 3 bases from V and 0 bases from J, with 5 bases between. The CDR3 is CASSHYSNYGYTF. Written as DNA, the CDR3 is TGCGCCAGCAGCCATTATTCTAACTATGGCTACACCTTC.

The rearrangement links TRBV19 to TRBJ1-1; 9 bases match TRBD1. CDR3 length: 18 amino acids. V gave up 8 bases and J gave up 1 base; unmatched junction bases: 17. Germline V gene sequence: CDR1 LNHDA, CDR2 SQIVND (reference sequence). The CDR3, as DNA: TGTGCCAGTCCCCCGGGACAGGGTTTACATGCGGAGAACACTGAAGCTTTCTTT. Protein product: CASPPGQGLHAENTEAFF.

V gene TRBV7-6 combines with J gene TRBJ1-5; D not resolved. V was clipped by 5 bases and J by 0 bases, with 11 bases between them. CDR1 and CDR2 from the germline V gene are SGHVS and FNYEAQ. This CDR3 has 15 residues. The DNA of the CDR3 is TGTGCCAGCAGCCCCGGGGTAAATAGCAATCAGCCCCAGCATTTT. As protein: CASSPGVNSNQPQHF. Full variable domain (outside the CDR3, taken from reference TRBV7-6 and TRBJ1-5): GAGVSQSPRYKVTKRGQDVALRCDPISGHVSLYWYRQALGQGPEFLTYFNYEAQQDKSGLPNDRFSAERPEGSISTLTIQRTEQRDSAMYRCASSPGVNSNQPQHFGDGTRLSIL.

The gene calls are TRBV30 and TRBJ2-2, with TRBD2 matching 11 bases. The ends lost 0 bases at V and 6 bases at J; junction bases unmatched: 3. CDR1 and CDR2 from the germline V gene are GTSNPN and SVGIG (reference sequence). The CDR3 contains 15 residues. The CDR3: CAWSVLAGEPGELFF. CDR3 bases: TGTGCCTGGAGTGTACTAGCGGGAGAGCCCGGGGAGCTGTTTTTT.

V and J are TRBV3-1 (or the pseudogene TRBV3-2) and TRBJ1-1; D might be TRBD1 (5 bases). Trimming took off 0 bases at V and 3 bases at J, with 8 bases between the two ends. In germline, CDR1 is LGHDT, CDR2 YNNKEL (reference sequence). The CDR3 covers 14 residues. The DNA of the CDR3 is TGTGCCAGCAGCCAAGACCGGGGGGACACTGAAGCTTTCTTT. The encoded protein is CASSQDRGDTEAFF.

CDR3 in amino acids: CASSSARMSSSSYNEQFF. Written as DNA, the CDR3 is TGTGCCAGCAGCTCCGCGAGGATGAGCAGTAGCTCCTACAATGAGCAGTTCTTC. This chain joins TRBV5-8 and TRBJ2-1, with D unresolved. Trimming took off 3 bases at V and 0 bases at J, with 19 bases between the two ends. CDR1 is SGHTS, CDR2 YDEGEE, per germline. The CDR3 loop spans 18 amino acids.

This chain links TRBV5-1 with TRBJ1-3, with D perhaps matching TRBD1 (6 bases). The V gene's germline CDR1 is SGHRS and CDR2 YFSETQ. V lost 0 bases to trimming and J lost 0 bases, with 10 bases between them. The CDR3 is 16 residues long. The CDR3 DNA follows: TGCGCCAGCAGCTTGGATAACAGGGTCTCTGGAAACACCATATATTTT. The encoded protein is CASSLDNRVSGNTIYF.

The gene calls are TRBV5-8 and TRBJ2-1; D unclear. The CDR3 runs 13 residues. V was shortened by 4 bases and J by 7 bases, with 12 bases between the two germline ends. CDR1 SGHTS and CDR2 YDEGEE come from the germline V gene. The CDR3 DNA reads as TGTGCCAGCAGCCCTACGTATCAAAATGAGCAGTTCTTC. It encodes CASSPTYQNEQFF.

Worth noting for this clone: At one of its ends the junction is not consistent with the germline gene, which may arise from a read error. The gene calls are TRBV11-3 and TRBJ1-5, with D perhaps TRBD1 (5 bases). This CDR3 is 15 amino acids long. The V gene's germline CDR1 is SGHNT and CDR2 YENEEA. CDR3 sequence: CASRWLQESNQPQHF. In DNA, the CDR3 is TGTGCGAGCAGGTGGTTACAGGAGAGCAATCAGCCCCAGCATTTT.

The chain combines TRBV25-1 with TRBJ1-6, with 9 bases that match TRBD1. Germline CDR1 and CDR2: MGHDK and SYGVNS. V lost 5 bases, J lost 7 bases, and 9 bases stayed unmatched. The CDR3 extends over 16 amino acids. The CDR3 protein is CASSLTQGAKNSPLHF. CDR3 nucleotide sequence: TGTGCCAGCAGTCTGACACAGGGGGCAAAGAATTCACCCCTCCACTTT.

This sequence joins TRBV5-1 and TRBJ2-1, with TRBD2 matching over 11 bases. The junction had 3 bases not matched to a gene; V was cut back by 5 bases and J by 5 bases. Germline assignment: CDR1 SGHRS and CDR2 YFSETQ. This CDR3 has 14 residues. The CDR3: CASRKGLADNEQFF. For the CDR3, the DNA is TGCGCCAGCAGGAAGGGACTAGCGGACAATGAGCAGTTCTTC.

V is TRBV10-3 and J is TRBJ2-7; D not certain. Trimming took off 7 bases at V and 2 bases at J, with 12 bases between the two ends. The CDR3 extends over 13 amino acids. CDR1 and CDR2 from the germline V gene are ENHRY and SYGVKD. The CDR3 DNA is TGTGCCATCAATTACGATCGAGCCTACGAGCAGTACTTC. Protein: CAINYDRAYEQYF.

The chain uses TRBV10-3 and TRBJ2-2; D might be TRBD1 (6 bases). The germline V gene has CDR1 ENHRY and CDR2 SYGVKD. The CDR3 runs to 14 residues. V lost 7 bases and J 6 bases, leaving 15 bases between the germline ends. In DNA, the CDR3 is TGTGCCATCACATCGAGGGGGTTGTCCGGGGAGCTGTTTTTT. This translates into CAITSRGLSGELFF.

This clone was found once. This chain links TRBV4-1 with TRBJ1-1; TRBD1 agrees at 11 bases. Germline CDR1 is MGHRA and CDR2 is YSYEKL. Trimming at V came to 1 base and at J to 6 bases, leaving 10 bases not matched to a gene. This CDR3 is built from 17 residues. CDR3 amino acids: CASSQVTTGTGGPEAFF. CDR3 DNA sequence: TGCGCCAGCAGCCAAGTAACCACCGGGACAGGGGGGCCTGAAGCTTTCTTT.

The J gene is TRBJ1-1, the V gene TRBV29-1; possible D gene TRBD1, 5 bases. The CDR3 length is 13 residues. The germline gives CDR1 SQVTM, CDR2 ANQGSEA. With 3 bases removed from V and 2 bases from J, the gap between germline ends came to 10 bases. CDR3 coding DNA: TGCAGCGTTGACCCCGACAGAAACACTGAAGCTTTCTTT. This codes for CSVDPDRNTEAFF.

V gene TRBV5-1 combines with J gene TRBJ1-4, with 8 bases identical to TRBD1. Germline V gives CDR1 SGHRS, CDR2 YFSETQ. The CDR3 runs to 14 residues. V dropped 4 bases and J dropped 5; count of bases not matched to a gene: 4. CDR3 nucleotide sequence: TGCGCCAGCAGCCTGGACAGGGAGAATGAAAAACTGTTTTTT. This encodes CASSLDRENEKLFF. The entire variable domain, with the rest obtained from reference TRBV5-1 and TRBJ1-4, is as follows: KAGVTQTPRYLIKTRGQQVTLSCSPISGHRSVSWYQQTPGQGLQFLFEYFSETQRNKGNFPGRFSGRQFSNSRSEMNVSTLELGDSALYLCASSLDRENEKLFFGSGTQLSVL.

J is TRBJ1-5 and V is TRBV2, with TRBD1 as a possible D gene (6 bases). In germline, CDR1 is SNHLY, CDR2 FYNNEI. The CDR3 covers 16 residues. V was cut by 5 bases and J by 7 bases, with 21 bases left in between. The CDR3 protein is CASSRQVRGVGQPQHF. The CDR3 DNA sequence: TGTGCCAGCAGTCGACAGGTGAGAGGGGTCGGGCAGCCCCAGCATTTT. Drawing the rest from reference TRBV2 and TRBJ1-5, the complete variable domain is EPEVTQTPSHQVTQMGQEVILRCVPISNHLYFYWYRQILGQKVEFLVSFYNNEISEKSEIFDDQFSVERPDGSNFTLKIRSTKLEDSAMYFCASSRQVRGVGQPQHFGDGTRLSIL.

The chain employs TRBV18 and TRBJ1-6; 8 bases align to TRBD1. With 3 bases clipped from V and 4 bases from J, the junction kept 2 bases outside the gene matches. This CDR3 comprises 15 residues. Germline-derived CDR1 and CDR2 are KGHSH and LQKENI. Written as DNA, the CDR3 is TGTGCCAGCTCACCCGGACAGGGTTATAATTCACCCCTCCACTTT. Amino acids: CASSPGQGYNSPLHF.